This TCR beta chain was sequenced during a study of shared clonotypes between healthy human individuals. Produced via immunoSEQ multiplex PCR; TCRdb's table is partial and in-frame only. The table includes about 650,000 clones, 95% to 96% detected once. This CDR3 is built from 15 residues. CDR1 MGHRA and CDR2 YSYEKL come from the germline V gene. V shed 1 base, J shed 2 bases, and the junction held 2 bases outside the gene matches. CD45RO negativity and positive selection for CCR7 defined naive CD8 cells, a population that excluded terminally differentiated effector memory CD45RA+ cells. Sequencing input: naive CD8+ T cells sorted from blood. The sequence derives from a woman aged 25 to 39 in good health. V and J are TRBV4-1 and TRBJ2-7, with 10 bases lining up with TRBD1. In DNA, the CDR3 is TGCGCCAGCAGCCAAGGACAGGGGGCCACCTACGAGCAGTACTTC. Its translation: CASSQGQGATYEQYF.